The 32 T cell receptor beta chains below were found in one sample sequenced in a study of cytomegalovirus exposure and HLA in healthy donors. PCR amplification relied on 60 Vbeta primers (plus 13 Jbeta primers). Measured with immunoSEQ multiplex PCR; TCRdb has only the in-frame clones, and not every one. The table has under 200,000 clones, about 63% seen once. The sequenced sample was PBMCs. These receptors were obtained from a middle-aged woman in good health and CMV-seropositive.

This chain uses TRBV28 with TRBJ2-7, with a tentative D call TRBD2 (6 bases). The CDR3 runs 14 residues. V gave up 2 bases and J gave up 2 bases, with 10 bases separating them. The germline V gene has CDR1 MDHEN and CDR2 SYDVKM. The CDR3 here is CASSLEGGTYEQYF. The CDR3 coding sequence is TGTGCCAGCAGTTTAGAGGGAGGAACCTACGAGCAGTACTTC.

This clone was counted a single time. This rearrangement joins TRBV2 to TRBJ1-3; unclear D gene. Germline assignment: CDR1 SNHLY and CDR2 FYNNEI. The V end was cut by 5 bases, the J end by 4 bases, with 12 bases between. CDR3 size: 14 residues. The DNA for the CDR3 is TGTGCCAGCAGTCCCCAACTAGTCGGAAACACCATATATTTT. Translating gives CASSPQLVGNTIYF.

The V and J genes are TRBV5-6 and TRBJ1-1; perhaps TRBD1 as D (5 bases). V was pared by 3 bases and J by 7 bases, with 16 bases between. CDR1 SGHDT and CDR2 YYEEEE come from the germline V gene. This CDR3 has 14 residues. The CDR3 protein is CASSSQGPIREAFF. The CDR3 DNA reads as TGTGCCAGCAGCTCGCAGGGCCCGATACGTGAAGCTTTCTTT.

The chain employs TRBV7-3 and TRBJ2-1; TRBD2 agrees at 7 bases. Germline assignment: CDR1 SGHTA and CDR2 FQGTGA. This CDR3 has 17 residues. Trimming removed 1 base from V and 4 bases from J; junction bases left unmatched: 10. This chain's CDR3 is CASSLKFGLDTYNEQFF. The CDR3 region has the DNA TGTGCCAGCAGCTTAAAGTTCGGACTAGATACTTACAATGAGCAGTTCTTC.

This clone showed up just a few times. The chain combines TRBV2 with TRBJ1-5; D is possibly TRBD1 (6 bases). CDR1 is SNHLY, CDR2 FYNNEI, per germline. CDR3 length equals 13 residues. Trimming cost V 5 bases and J 5 bases, with 10 bases left between them. The CDR3 bases are TGTGCCAGCAGTTCGGACAGAGATCAGCCCCAGCATTTT. Amino acid sequence: CASSSDRDQPQHF.

Only a few counts were recorded for this clone. V and J are TRBV5-4 and TRBJ2-7, with D possibly TRBD1 on 6 matching bases. Germline V gene lookup returns CDR1 SGHNT and CDR2 YYREEE (reference sequence). The CDR3 length is 15 residues. V was cut by 4 bases and J by 6 bases, with 20 bases left in between. The chain's CDR3 is CASSPNGQLRREQYF. CDR3 coding DNA: TGTGCCAGCAGCCCAAATGGACAGTTACGACGCGAGCAGTACTTC.

The rearrangement uses TRBV4-2 and TRBJ2-1; D is possibly TRBD2 (7 bases). The CDR3 contains 18 residues. CDR1 is LGHNA and CDR2 is YNFKEQ in the germline V gene. Trimming removed 0 bases from V and 6 bases from J, with 21 bases in between. CDR3 protein: CASSQDLMGGGSGNEQFF. The CDR3 nucleotides are TGTGCCAGCAGCCAAGATCTAATGGGGGGGGGCTCCGGCAATGAGCAGTTCTTC.

This clone is a singleton in its sample. The chain combines TRBV5-4 with TRBJ2-5; 14 bases are shared with TRBD2. Per germline, CDR1 SGHNT and CDR2 YYREEE (reference sequence). CDR3 size: 16 residues. With V trimmed by 3 bases and J by 3 bases, 4 bases remained unmatched. The CDR3 loop is CASSSRLAGGKETQYF. The CDR3 DNA reads TGTGCCAGCAGCTCCCGACTAGCGGGGGGGAAAGAGACCCAGTACTTC.

V is TRBV5-1 and J is TRBJ2-5; D remains unclear. Trimming shortened V by 0 bases and J by 2 bases, and 14 bases separated the two germline ends. The CDR3 consists of 16 residues. The germline CDR1 and CDR2 sequences are SGHRS and YFSETQ. The CDR3 coding sequence is TGCGCCAGCAGCTTGGTCCTCGGTGAGGTGCAAGAGACCCAGTACTTC. It codes for CASSLVLGEVQETQYF. The full variable domain, completed using reference TRBV5-1 and TRBJ2-5, is KAGVTQTPRYLIKTRGQQVTLSCSPISGHRSVSWYQQTPGQGLQFLFEYFSETQRNKGNFPGRFSGRQFSNSRSEMNVSTLELGDSALYLCASSLVLGEVQETQYFGPGTRLLVL.

The V call is TRBV11-2, the J call TRBJ2-7; TRBD1 matches 8 bases. The CDR3 consists of 15 residues. V shed 6 bases, J shed 3 bases, and the junction held 10 bases outside the gene matches. Germline V gives CDR1 SGHAT, CDR2 FQNNGV. The CDR3 DNA is TGTGCCAGCAGTAAGGGACAGGCTACTAGCTACGAGCAGTACTTC. Translating it yields CASSKGQATSYEQYF.

A word on this clone: A junction end diverges from the germline sequence, so it may reflect a read error. CDR3 nucleotides: TGTTCCAGCAGCTTAACCGGGTCCTACGAGCAGTACTTC. Its protein is CSSSLTGSYEQYF. This chain links TRBV7-9 with TRBJ2-7, with D uncertain. The length of the CDR3 is 13 residues. Per germline, CDR1 SEHNR and CDR2 FQNEAQ (reference sequence).

This chain links TRBV5-6 with TRBJ1-5, with D hard to call. CDR3 length: 14 amino acids. V shed 1 base and J shed 0 bases, with 5 bases lying between them. Germline V gene lookup returns CDR1 SGHDT and CDR2 YYEEEE. CDR3 in amino acids: CASSLLNSNQPQHF. In DNA form, the CDR3 reads TGTGCCAGCAGCTTGCTAAATAGCAATCAGCCCCAGCATTTT.

This clone came up a few times. The chain recombines TRBV7-2 with TRBJ2-7; 8 nucleotides agree with TRBD2. This CDR3 has 17 residues. The germline gives CDR1 SGHTA, CDR2 FQGNSA. V was pared by 1 base and J by 0 bases, with 8 bases of the junction left unmatched. For the CDR3, the DNA is TGTGCCAGCAGCTTAGGCAGCGGGAGCGCCTCCTCCTACGAGCAGTACTTC. As protein: CASSLGSGSASSYEQYF.

This sequence joins TRBV23-1 and TRBJ2-7; D unclear. TRBV23-1 is sorted into the ORF group, with uncertain function. The V and J ends lost 3 bases and 4 bases respectively, with 22 bases between them. This CDR3 is built from 17 residues. This chain's CDR3 is CASSHITVGSEIYEQYF. CDR3 nucleotide sequence: TGCGCCAGCAGTCATATTACGGTCGGTTCGGAGATTTACGAGCAGTACTTC.

The rearrangement links TRBV4-3 to TRBJ2-1, with D unclear. The CDR3 has 15 residues. Germline assignment: CDR1 LGHNA and CDR2 YSLEER. V lost 0 bases and J lost 4, with 10 bases in between. The DNA for the CDR3 is TGCGCCAGCAGCCAAGAGGTGTACAGTTACAATGAGCAGTTCTTC. Translation: CASSQEVYSYNEQFF.

This rearrangement joins TRBV9 to TRBJ2-3; 7 nucleotides align to TRBD2. CDR1 is SGDLS, CDR2 YYNGEE, per germline. The CDR3 sequence is 18 residues long. V lost 0 bases to trimming and J lost 0 bases; unmatched junction nucleotides: 10. In DNA, the CDR3 is TGTGCCAGCAGCGTAGACTGGGGCGGGGGAACTAGCACAGATACGCAGTATTTT. It is translated as CASSVDWGGGTSTDTQYF.

V is TRBV7-9 and J is TRBJ2-2; D might be TRBD1 (6 bases). Germline values: CDR1 SEHNR, CDR2 FQNEAQ (reference sequence). V was trimmed by 11 bases and J by 3 bases, leaving 16 bases between them. The CDR3 sequence is 14 residues long. Here the CDR3 reads CAGDMDSYTGELFF. The CDR3 DNA is TGTGCCGGAGACATGGACAGCTACACCGGGGAGCTGTTTTTT.

The gene calls are TRBV11-2 and TRBJ2-5; no clear D. V was clipped by 0 bases and J by 4 bases, with 3 bases between them. The length of the CDR3 is 12 residues. Germline V gene sequence: CDR1 SGHAT, CDR2 FQNNGV. The CDR3 bases are TGTGCCAGCAGCTTAGAGCGAGAGACCCAGTACTTC. It codes for CASSLERETQYF.

This chain connects TRBV7-2 to TRBJ2-5, with TRBD2 matching 8 bases. The CDR3 spans 15 residues. The V gene end was trimmed by 5 bases and the J gene end by 1 base; junction bases not matched to a gene: 6. The germline V gene encodes CDR1 SGHTA and CDR2 FQGNSA. Written as DNA, the CDR3 is TGTGCCAGCAGCGCCTACACTAGCGGCCAAGAGACCCAGTACTTC. Amino acids: CASSAYTSGQETQYF.

The V and J genes are TRBV2 and TRBJ1-1; possibly TRBD1 for D (5 bases). Germline V gene sequence: CDR1 SNHLY, CDR2 FYNNEI. CDR3 size: 14 residues. V gave up 6 bases and J gave up 5 bases, with 16 bases separating them. CDR3 region: CASREGRDGTEAFF. The CDR3 region has the DNA TGTGCCAGCAGGGAGGGCAGGGATGGGACTGAAGCTTTCTTT.

The chain has TRBV28 and TRBJ2-2; a weak D match, TRBD1 (6 bases). Germline CDR1 is MDHEN and CDR2 is SYDVKM. With 5 bases removed from V and 0 bases from J, the gap between germline ends came to 13 bases. The CDR3 runs to 16 residues. This CDR3 reads CASSPAGQSNTGELFF. The CDR3 region has the DNA TGTGCCAGCAGTCCCGCTGGACAGTCGAACACCGGGGAGCTGTTTTTT.

The gene calls are TRBV5-6 and TRBJ1-2; the match to TRBD1 covers 8 bases. This CDR3 comprises 16 residues. The junction had 7 bases not matched to a gene; V was cut back by 0 bases and J by 3 bases. Germline assignment: CDR1 SGHDT and CDR2 YYEEEE. The CDR3 DNA follows: TGTGCCAGCAGCTTGGAAGGACAGGGTCGGTACTATGGCTACACCTTC. Amino acid sequence: CASSLEGQGRYYGYTF.

The chain carries TRBV28 and TRBJ2-7, with TRBD1 identical over 8 bases. This CDR3 spans 15 amino acids. Germline V gives CDR1 MDHEN, CDR2 SYDVKM. Trimming cost V 7 bases and J 4 bases; bases outside gene matches: 12. For the CDR3, the DNA is TGTGCCAGCACCCCCCACGCAGGGGGCTCTTACGAGCAGTACTTC. It yields the protein CASTPHAGGSYEQYF.

Only one count was recorded for this clone. V is TRBV28 and J is TRBJ2-3; D is ambiguous. Trimming pared 2 bases from V and 6 bases from J, leaving 6 bases between. The germline V gene encodes CDR1 MDHEN and CDR2 SYDVKM. The CDR3 has 12 residues. CDR3 coding DNA: TGTGCCAGCAGTTTAATAGCCGATACGCAGTATTTT. Protein: CASSLIADTQYF.

The chain combines TRBV11-3 with TRBJ1-2; D gene ambiguous. The CDR3 is 13 residues long. Looked up from germline, CDR1 is SGHNT and CDR2 is YENEEA. V was pared by 5 bases and J by 4 bases, with 11 bases between. As DNA, the CDR3 is TGTGCCAGCAGCCTTTCCGGGAGCTATGGCTACACCTTC. Its translation is CASSLSGSYGYTF.

This CDR3 is CASRDRANIQYF. CDR3 in DNA: TGTGCCAGCAGAGACAGGGCAAACATTCAGTACTTC. The rearrangement links TRBV6-1 to TRBJ2-4; 7 bases line up with TRBD1. Germline values: CDR1 MNHNS, CDR2 SASEGT. V dropped 6 bases and J dropped 6; count of bases not matched to a gene: 2. CDR3 length equals 12 residues.

The chain couples TRBV7-9 to TRBJ1-2; D remains ambiguous. This CDR3 spans 14 amino acids. CDR1 and CDR2 (germline): SEHNR, FQNEAQ (reference sequence). Trimming stripped 5 bases from V and 2 bases from J, with 12 bases between. This chain's CDR3 is CASSPRGSNYGYTF. CDR3 sequence (DNA): TGTGCCAGCAGCCCGCGAGGGTCGAACTATGGCTACACCTTC.

This clone is a singleton in its sample. The chain uses TRBV20-1 and TRBJ2-3, with D tentatively TRBD2 (7 bases). The CDR3 extends over 11 amino acids. Germline assignment: CDR1 DFQATT and CDR2 SNEGSKA (reference sequence). V was shortened by 6 bases and J by 8 bases, with 12 bases between the two germline ends. DNA of the CDR3: TGCAGTGCACAGGGAGGGGGTACGCAGTATTTT. This translates into CSAQGGGTQYF.

The CDR3 nucleotides read TGTGCCAGCAGGTCGACGGGACAGTGCTTCCACGAGCAGTACTTC. Encoded protein: CASRSTGQCFHEQYF. The gene calls are TRBV5-4 and TRBJ2-7; 7 nucleotides agree with TRBD1. This CDR3 contains 15 residues. Germline V CDR1 and CDR2: SGHNT, YYREEE (reference sequence). Germline trimming cut 5 bases from V and 5 bases from J; bases unmatched to any gene: 13.

The gene calls are TRBV19 and TRBJ1-1; D ambiguous. V was trimmed by 3 bases and J by 1 base, leaving 9 bases between them. The CDR3 has 14 amino acids. Germline CDR1 and CDR2: LNHDA and SQIVND (reference sequence). CDR3 amino acids: CASSIVAGNTEAFF. The CDR3 DNA sequence: TGTGCCAGTAGTATTGTCGCAGGGAACACTGAAGCTTTCTTT. Variable domain in full (rest from reference TRBV19 and TRBJ1-1): DGGITQSPKYLFRKEGQNVTLSCEQNLNHDAMYWYRQDPGQGLRLIYYSQIVNDFQKGDIAEGYSVSREKKESFPLTVTSAQKNPTAFYLCASSIVAGNTEAFFGQGTRLTVV.

The V gene is TRBV2, the J gene TRBJ2-5; 7 bases are a match to TRBD1. From germline, CDR1 is SNHLY and CDR2 FYNNEI. V lost 3 bases and J lost 5; bases outside the gene matches: 6. There are 14 residues in the CDR3. CDR3 residues: CASSELSGGETQYF. The DNA of the CDR3 is TGTGCCAGCAGTGAGTTGTCAGGGGGTGAGACCCAGTACTTC.

This chain connects TRBV27 to TRBJ1-2; D might be TRBD1 (6 bases). The CDR3 has 13 residues. V dropped 4 bases and J dropped 10 bases, with 16 bases sitting between them. Germline CDR1 is MNHEY and CDR2 is SMNVEV (reference sequence). CDR3 nucleotide sequence: TGTGCCAGCAGTTGGGGGCCTACTAATCCCTACACCTTC. Protein product: CASSWGPTNPYTF.